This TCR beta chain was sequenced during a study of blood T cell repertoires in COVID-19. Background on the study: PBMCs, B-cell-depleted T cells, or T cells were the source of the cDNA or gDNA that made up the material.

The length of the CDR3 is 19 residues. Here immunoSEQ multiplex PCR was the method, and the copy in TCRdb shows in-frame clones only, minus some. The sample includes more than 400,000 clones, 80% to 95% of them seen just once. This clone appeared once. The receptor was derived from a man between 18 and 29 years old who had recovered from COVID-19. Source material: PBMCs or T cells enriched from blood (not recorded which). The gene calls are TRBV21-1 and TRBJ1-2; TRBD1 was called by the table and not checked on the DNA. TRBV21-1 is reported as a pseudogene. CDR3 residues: CASSKGPRFRGQGHYGYTF. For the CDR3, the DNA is TGTGCCAGCAGCAAAGGTCCCCGGTTCCGAGGACAGGGCCACTATGGCTACACCTTC.